This is a list of T cell receptor beta chains from one sample in a study of shared clonotypes between healthy human individuals. The method was immunoSEQ multiplex PCR; TCRdb's version includes in-frame clones alone and lacks a portion of them. The table lists more than 2 million clones, around 95% of them singletons. Sequenced input: naive CD8+ T cells from PBMCs. All receptors come from a man younger than 35 in good health. Some clones in this sample may be carry-over from other donors' samples. CDR3s include the opening cysteine and the closing phenylalanine or tryptophan. The order of the fields is J gene, clone size, D gene, V gene, CDR3 protein, CDR3 DNA. D genes are given only for firm matches. The size entry is marked missing in some rows and otherwise reads once, few, many or a size class.

TRBJ2-1 NA TRBD2 TRBV11-2 CASSLKGQREWYNEQFF TGTGCCAGCAGCTTGAAAGGGCAGCGGGAGTGGTACAATGAGCAGTTCTTC
TRBJ1-5 NA NA TRBV27 CASSARESSQPQHF TGTGCCAGCAGTGCCCGGGAATCTAGTCAGCCCCAGCATTTT
TRBJ2-7 NA TRBD2 TRBV7-8 CASSPLREGEQYF TGTGCCAGCAGCCCACTCCGGGAGGGCGAGCAGTACTTC
TRBJ2-7 NA NA TRBV9 CASSVGPSLGEQYF TGTGCCAGCAGCGTAGGCCCCTCTTTGGGCGAGCAGTACTTC
TRBJ1-5 NA TRBD1 TRBV27 CASKGQGEQPQHF TGTGCCAGCAAGGGACAGGGGGAACAGCCCCAGCATTTT
TRBJ1-1 NA NA TRBV27 CASTLGGNTEAFF TGTGCCAGCACCCTTGGAGGGAACACTGAAGCTTTCTTT
TRBJ2-7 NA NA TRBV27 CASRKQGFYEQYF TGTGCCAGCAGGAAACAAGGTTTCTACGAGCAGTACTTC
TRBJ2-7 NA NA TRBV9 CASSGAPGTDYEQYF TGTGCCAGCAGCGGCGCACCTGGGACTGACTACGAGCAGTACTTC
TRBJ2-7 NA NA TRBV7-9 CASSTNRVPDYEQYF TGTGCCAGCAGCACAAACAGGGTTCCGGACTACGAGCAGTACTTC
TRBJ2-1 NA NA TRBV7-9 CASSLSGSPYNEQFF TGTGCCAGCAGCTTATCCGGGAGCCCTTACAATGAGCAGTTCTTC
TRBJ2-7 NA TRBD1 TRBV5-4 CASTRDRGIYEQYF TGTGCCAGCACCAGGGACAGGGGAATCTACGAGCAGTACTTC
TRBJ1-5 few NA TRBV4-2 CASSQDPGPAQPQHF TGTGCCAGCAGCCAAGATCCGGGTCCTGCACAGCCCCAGCATTTT
TRBJ2-7 NA NA TRBV28 CASSWWFDEQYF TGTGCCAGCAGTTGGTGGTTCGACGAGCAGTACTTC
TRBJ2-3 NA TRBD2 TRBV9 CASSVTPASGSTDTQYF TGTGCCAGCAGCGTCACCCCGGCTAGCGGGAGCACAGATACGCAGTATTTT
TRBJ2-5 once NA TRBV27 CASSFRGPGETQYF TGTGCCAGCAGTTTCAGGGGCCCGGGAGAGACCCAGTACTTC
TRBJ2-7 NA NA TRBV28 CASSFGTDGAYEQYF TGTGCCAGCAGCTTTGGGACGGACGGGGCCTACGAGCAGTACTTC
TRBJ2-1 NA NA TRBV29-1 CSVLDYNEQFF TGCAGCGTCCTGGACTACAATGAGCAGTTCTTC
TRBJ1-5 once TRBD1 TRBV19 CASSIGDRAVGQPQHF TGTGCCAGTAGTATTGGGGACAGGGCTGTTGGTCAGCCCCAGCATTTT
TRBJ2-7 NA TRBD2 TRBV7-8 CASARGRVYEQYF TGTGCCAGCGCTCGCGGGAGAGTCTACGAGCAGTACTTC
TRBJ2-7 NA NA TRBV7-9 CASSSGDHHEQYF TGTGCCAGCAGCTCCGGGGATCACCACGAGCAGTACTTC
TRBJ2-1 NA TRBD2 TRBV7-6 CASSRQVVAGGYNEQFF TGTGCCAGCAGTCGCCAGGTGGTAGCGGGAGGGTACAATGAGCAGTTCTTC
TRBJ2-3 NA TRBD2 TRBV5-1 CASSLGFLADSTDTQYF TGCGCCAGCAGCTTGGGCTTCCTAGCGGATAGCACAGATACGCAGTATTTT
TRBJ2-1 NA TRBD2 TRBV19 CASSWTSGSNEQFF TGTGCCAGTAGTTGGACTAGCGGGAGTAATGAGCAGTTCTTC
TRBJ2-5 NA NA TRBV27 CASSLLGARKVRETQYF TGTGCCAGCAGTTTACTCGGGGCGCGGAAGGTTAGAGAGACCCAGTACTTC
TRBJ2-7 NA NA TRBV6-5 CASSYTGESYEQYF TGTGCCAGCAGTTACACGGGCGAGTCCTACGAGCAGTACTTC
TRBJ1-5 NA NA TRBV9 CASSPTDRTHQPQHF TGTGCCAGCAGCCCTACAGACAGGACCCATCAGCCCCAGCATTTT
TRBJ1-5 NA NA TRBV21-1 CASSTRTGACNLSNQPQHF TGTGCCAGCAGCACCCGGACAGGGGCCTGCAATTTAAGCAATCAGCCCCAGCATTTT
TRBJ2-1 once TRBD2 TRBV9 CASSRLAGGRNEQFF TGTGCCAGCTCCCGACTAGCGGGAGGTAGAAATGAGCAGTTCTTC
TRBJ2-4 NA NA TRBV14 CASSQDPSTKNIQYF TGTGCCAGCAGCCAAGACCCAAGCACCAAAAACATTCAGTACTTC
TRBJ2-7 NA NA TRBV2 CASSEGRDRGSYEQYF TGTGCCAGCAGTGAAGGGCGCGATAGGGGATCCTACGAGCAGTACTTC
TRBJ2-7 NA NA TRBV6-5 CASRSGYEQYF TGTGCCAGCAGAAGTGGGTACGAGCAGTACTTC
TRBJ2-7 NA NA TRBV7-9 CASSADRQTYEQYF TGTGCCAGCAGCGCCGACAGGCAGACCTACGAGCAGTACTTC
TRBJ2-7 NA NA TRBV5-8 CASSLWPYEQYF TGTGCCAGCAGCTTGTGGCCATACGAGCAGTACTTC
TRBJ2-7 NA TRBD2 TRBV27 CASSLGLAAAREQYF TGTGCCAGCAGTTTGGGACTAGCGGCTGCTAGGGAGCAGTACTTC
TRBJ2-3 NA NA TRBV4-3 CASSQDAVTFADTQYF TGCGCCAGCAGCCAAGATGCGGTCACCTTCGCAGATACGCAGTATTTT
TRBJ2-5 NA NA TRBV5-8 CASTLRGTPRETQYF TGTGCCAGCACCTTACGAGGGACCCCTAGGGAGACCCAGTACTTC
TRBJ1-1 NA NA TRBV27 CASSLRGANTEAFF TGTGCCAGCAGTTTACGGGGGGCGAATACTGAAGCTTTCTTT
TRBJ1-5 NA TRBD1 TRBV7-9 CASRGTGVNQPQHF TGTGCCAGCAGAGGAACAGGGGTCAATCAGCCCCAGCATTTT